This T cell receptor beta chain stems from a study of long-term antiretroviral therapy in people with HIV. Assay version v3.0 of immunoSEQ was used, and it was run at survey level. Sequenced by immunoSEQ multiplex PCR; TCRdb stores in-frame clones only, minus some. This sample has about 15,000 clones, with less than 80% found just once. This clone was counted only a few times. No fewer than two post-ART and no fewer than one pre-ART PBMC samples existed for each donor. This CDR3 region has 13 residues. Trimming left V 3 bases short and J 8 bases short, with 16 bases between. The germline V gene encodes CDR1 GTSNPN and CDR2 SVGIG (reference sequence).

This sample comprised unsorted PBMCs, obtained approximately 3.2 years after starting antiretroviral therapy. V gene TRBV30 combines with J gene TRBJ1-1, with D possibly being TRBD1 (5 bases). This clonotype was sampled from a woman aged 35 to 49 with HIV. CDR3 sequence reads: CAWRETGLFEAFF. CDR3 nucleotides: TGTGCCTGGAGAGAAACAGGTTTGTTCGAAGCTTTCTTT.